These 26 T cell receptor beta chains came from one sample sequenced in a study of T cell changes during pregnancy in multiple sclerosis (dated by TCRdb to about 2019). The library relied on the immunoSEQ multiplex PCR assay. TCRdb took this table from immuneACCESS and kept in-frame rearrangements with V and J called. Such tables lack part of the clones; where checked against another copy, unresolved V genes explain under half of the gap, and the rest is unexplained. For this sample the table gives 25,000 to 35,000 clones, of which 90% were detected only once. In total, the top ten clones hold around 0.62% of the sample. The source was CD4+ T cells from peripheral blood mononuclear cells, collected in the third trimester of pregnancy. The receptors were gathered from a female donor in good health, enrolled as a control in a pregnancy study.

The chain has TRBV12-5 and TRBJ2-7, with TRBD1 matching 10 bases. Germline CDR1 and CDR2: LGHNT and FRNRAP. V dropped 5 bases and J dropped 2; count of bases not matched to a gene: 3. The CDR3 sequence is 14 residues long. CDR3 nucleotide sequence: TGTGCTAGTGGTATAGGACAGGGGGCCTACGAGCAGTACTTC. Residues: CASGIGQGAYEQYF.

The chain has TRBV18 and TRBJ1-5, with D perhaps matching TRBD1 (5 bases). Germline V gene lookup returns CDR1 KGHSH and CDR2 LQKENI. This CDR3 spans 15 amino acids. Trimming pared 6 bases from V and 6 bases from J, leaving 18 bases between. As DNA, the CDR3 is TGTGCCAGCTCCCTAATACCGGGGGGGGTTCAGCCCCAGCATTTT. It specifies CASSLIPGGVQPQHF.

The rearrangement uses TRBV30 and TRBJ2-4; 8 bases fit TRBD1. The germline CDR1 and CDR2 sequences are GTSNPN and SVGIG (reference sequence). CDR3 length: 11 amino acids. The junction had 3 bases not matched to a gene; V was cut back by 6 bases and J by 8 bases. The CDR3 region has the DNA TGTGCCTGTCTGGACAGGGACATTCAGTACTTC. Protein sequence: CACLDRDIQYF.

The CDR3 nucleotides read TGTGCTAGTGGTTTGGAGACAGGGGGAAAGACTGAAGCTTTCTTT. It specifies CASGLETGGKTEAFF. This chain connects TRBV12-5 to TRBJ1-1; 9 bases map to TRBD1. The CDR3 runs 15 residues. The V gene's germline CDR1 is LGHNT and CDR2 FRNRAP. With V trimmed by 1 base and J by 5 bases, 5 bases remained unmatched. Full variable domain (missing parts from reference TRBV12-5 and TRBJ1-1): DARVTQTPRHKVTEMGQEVTMRCQPILGHNTVFWYRQTMMQGLELLAYFRNRAPLDDSGMPKDRFSAEMPDATLATLKIQPSEPRDSAVYFCASGLETGGKTEAFFGQGTRLTVV.

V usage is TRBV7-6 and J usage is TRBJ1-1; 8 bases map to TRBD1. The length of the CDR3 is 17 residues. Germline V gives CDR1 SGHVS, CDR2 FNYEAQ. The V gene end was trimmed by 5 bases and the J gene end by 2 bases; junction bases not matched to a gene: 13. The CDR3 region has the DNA TGTGCCAGCAGCCGAAGGCCGGGACAGGATATTAACACTGAAGCTTTCTTT. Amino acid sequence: CASSRRPGQDINTEAFF.

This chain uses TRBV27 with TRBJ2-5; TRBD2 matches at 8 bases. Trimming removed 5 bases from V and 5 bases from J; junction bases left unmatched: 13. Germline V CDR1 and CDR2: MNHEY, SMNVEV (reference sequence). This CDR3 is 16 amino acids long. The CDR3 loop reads CASSIGLAVGVETQYF. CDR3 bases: TGTGCCAGCAGTATAGGACTAGCTGTCGGAGTGGAGACCCAGTACTTC.

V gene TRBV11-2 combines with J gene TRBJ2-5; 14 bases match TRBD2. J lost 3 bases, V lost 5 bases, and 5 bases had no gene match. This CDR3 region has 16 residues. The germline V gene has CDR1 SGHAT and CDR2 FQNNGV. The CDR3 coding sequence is TGTGCCAGCAGCCAGGGACTAGCGGGGGAAAAAGAGACCCAGTACTTC. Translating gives CASSQGLAGEKETQYF. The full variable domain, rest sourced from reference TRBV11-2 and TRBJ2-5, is EAGVAQSPRYKIIEKRQSVAFWCNPISGHATLYWYQQILGQGPKLLIQFQNNGVVDDSQLPKDRFSAERLKGVDSTLKIQPAKLEDSAVYLCASSQGLAGEKETQYFGPGTRLLVL.

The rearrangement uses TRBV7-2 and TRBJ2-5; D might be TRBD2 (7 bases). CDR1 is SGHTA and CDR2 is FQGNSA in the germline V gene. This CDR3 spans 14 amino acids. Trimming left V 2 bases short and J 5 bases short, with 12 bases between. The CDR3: CASSLWRGGETQYF. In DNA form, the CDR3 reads TGTGCCAGCAGCTTATGGAGGGGGGGGGAGACCCAGTACTTC.

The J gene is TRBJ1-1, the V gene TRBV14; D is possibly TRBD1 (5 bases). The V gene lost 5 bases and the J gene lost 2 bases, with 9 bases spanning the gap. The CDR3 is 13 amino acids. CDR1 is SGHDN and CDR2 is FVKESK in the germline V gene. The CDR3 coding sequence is TGTGCCAGCAGCAAGACAGCTAACACTGAAGCTTTCTTT. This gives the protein CASSKTANTEAFF.

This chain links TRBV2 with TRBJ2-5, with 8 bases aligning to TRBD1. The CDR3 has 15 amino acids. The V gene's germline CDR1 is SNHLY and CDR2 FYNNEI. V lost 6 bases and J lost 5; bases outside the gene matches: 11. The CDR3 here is CASRVPRTGRETQYF. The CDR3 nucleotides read TGTGCCAGCAGGGTACCGCGGACAGGGAGGGAGACCCAGTACTTC.

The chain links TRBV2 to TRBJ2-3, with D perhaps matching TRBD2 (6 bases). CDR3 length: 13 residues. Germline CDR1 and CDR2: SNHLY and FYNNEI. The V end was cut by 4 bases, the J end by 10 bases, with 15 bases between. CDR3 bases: TGTGCCAGCAGTGGGGGGACTGTTGCGGCGCAGTATTTT. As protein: CASSGGTVAAQYF.

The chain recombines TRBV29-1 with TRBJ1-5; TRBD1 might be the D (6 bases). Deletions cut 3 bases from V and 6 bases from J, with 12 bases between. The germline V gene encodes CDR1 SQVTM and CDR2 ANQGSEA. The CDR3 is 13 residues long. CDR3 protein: CSVDRGIGQPQHF. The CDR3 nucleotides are TGCAGCGTTGATAGGGGGATCGGTCAGCCCCAGCATTTT.

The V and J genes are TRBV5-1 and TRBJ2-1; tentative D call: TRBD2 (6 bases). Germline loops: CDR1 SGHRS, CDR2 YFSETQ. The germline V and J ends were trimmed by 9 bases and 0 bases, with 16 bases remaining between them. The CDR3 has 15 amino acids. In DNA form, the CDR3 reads TGCGCCACCAGACAAGCCGGGGGCTCCTACAATGAGCAGTTCTTC. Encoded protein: CATRQAGGSYNEQFF.

CDR3 amino acids: CASSSGQRNQPQHF. The CDR3 nucleotides read TGTGCCAGCAGTTCGGGACAGCGCAATCAGCCCCAGCATTTT. The V gene is TRBV27, the J gene TRBJ1-5; 7 nucleotides line up with TRBD1. Trimming cost V 4 bases and J 2 bases; bases outside gene matches: 2. The CDR3 has 14 residues. Germline V gene lookup returns CDR1 MNHEY and CDR2 SMNVEV (reference sequence).

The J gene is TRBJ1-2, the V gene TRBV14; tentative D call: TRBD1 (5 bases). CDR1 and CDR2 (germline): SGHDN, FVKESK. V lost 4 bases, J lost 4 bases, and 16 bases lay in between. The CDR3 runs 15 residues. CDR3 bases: TGTGCCAGCAGCCCGTTGCAGGGTTGGGGCTATGGCTACACCTTC. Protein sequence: CASSPLQGWGYGYTF.

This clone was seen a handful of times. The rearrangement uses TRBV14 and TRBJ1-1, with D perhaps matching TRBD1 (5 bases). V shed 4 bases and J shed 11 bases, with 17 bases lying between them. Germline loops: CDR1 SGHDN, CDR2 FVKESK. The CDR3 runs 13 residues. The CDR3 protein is CASSRKAAGWAFF. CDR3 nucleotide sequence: TGTGCCAGCAGCCGCAAAGCCGCAGGGTGGGCTTTCTTT.

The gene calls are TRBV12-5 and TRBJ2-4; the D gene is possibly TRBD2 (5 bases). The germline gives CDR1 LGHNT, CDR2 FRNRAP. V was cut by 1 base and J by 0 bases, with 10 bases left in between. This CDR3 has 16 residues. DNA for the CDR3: TGTGCTAGTGGTTTGGGGCTAGCCTCAGCCAAAAACATTCAGTACTTC. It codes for CASGLGLASAKNIQYF.

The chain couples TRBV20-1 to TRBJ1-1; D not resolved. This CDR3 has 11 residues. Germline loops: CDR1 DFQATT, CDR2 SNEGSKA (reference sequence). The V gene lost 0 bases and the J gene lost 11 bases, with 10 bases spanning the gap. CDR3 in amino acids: CSARDLDTAFF. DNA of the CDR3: TGCAGTGCTAGAGATCTCGACACGGCTTTCTTT.

The CDR3 DNA reads TGTGCCAGCAGCATCCTCGGGGGGCGGGGCACCGGGGAGCTGTTTTTT. Its translation: CASSILGGRGTGELFF. This chain links TRBV7-2 with TRBJ2-2; weak D call: TRBD2 (7 bases). Trimming removed 5 bases from V and 4 bases from J, with 17 bases in between. The V gene's germline CDR1 is SGHTA and CDR2 FQGNSA. The CDR3 runs to 16 residues.

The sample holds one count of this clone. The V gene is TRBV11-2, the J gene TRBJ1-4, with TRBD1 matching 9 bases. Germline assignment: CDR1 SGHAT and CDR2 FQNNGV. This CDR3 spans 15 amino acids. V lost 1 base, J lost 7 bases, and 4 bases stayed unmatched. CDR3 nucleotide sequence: TGTGCCAGCAGCTTAGTTGGACAGGGGACTGAAAAACTGTTTTTT. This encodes CASSLVGQGTEKLFF.

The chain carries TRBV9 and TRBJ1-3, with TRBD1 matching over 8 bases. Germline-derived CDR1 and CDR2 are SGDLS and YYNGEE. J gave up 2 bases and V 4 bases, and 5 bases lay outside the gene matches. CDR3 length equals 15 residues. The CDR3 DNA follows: TGTGCCAGCAGCCCCAGGACAGGGACTGGAAACACCATATATTTT. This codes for CASSPRTGTGNTIYF.

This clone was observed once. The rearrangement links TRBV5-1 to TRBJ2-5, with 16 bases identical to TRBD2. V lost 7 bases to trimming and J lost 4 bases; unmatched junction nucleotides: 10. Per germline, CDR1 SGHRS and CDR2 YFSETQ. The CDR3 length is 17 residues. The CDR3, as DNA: TGCGCCAGCTCCCGGGAGGGACTAGCGGGAGGGTCAGAGACCCAGTACTTC. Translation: CASSREGLAGGSETQYF.

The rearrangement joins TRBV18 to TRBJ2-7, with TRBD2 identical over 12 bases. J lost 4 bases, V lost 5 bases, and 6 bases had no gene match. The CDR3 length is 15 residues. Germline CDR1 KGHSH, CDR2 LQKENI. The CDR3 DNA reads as TGTGCCAGCTCATCCGGACTAGCGGGGCTATACGAGCAGTACTTC. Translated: CASSSGLAGLYEQYF. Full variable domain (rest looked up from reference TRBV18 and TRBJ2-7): NAGVMQNPRHLVRRRGQEARLRCSPMKGHSHVYWYRQLPEEGLKFMVYLQKENIIDESGMPKERFSAEFPKEGPSILRIQQVVRGDSAAYFCASSSGLAGLYEQYFGPGTRLTVT.

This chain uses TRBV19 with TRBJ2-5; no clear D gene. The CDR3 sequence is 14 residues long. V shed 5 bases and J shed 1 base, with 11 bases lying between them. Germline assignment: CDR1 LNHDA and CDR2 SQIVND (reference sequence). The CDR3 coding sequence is TGTGCCAGTAGTGAAACTCCGCCCCAAGAGACCCAGTACTTC. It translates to CASSETPPQETQYF.

This CDR3 reads CAISYRTGGADGYTF. CDR3 DNA sequence: TGTGCCATCTCCTATAGGACAGGGGGCGCGGATGGCTACACCTTC. This chain links TRBV10-3 with TRBJ1-2; 11 bases match TRBD1. J gave up 6 bases and V 8 bases, and 11 bases lay outside the gene matches. The CDR3 is 15 amino acids. CDR1 is ENHRY, CDR2 SYGVKD, per germline.

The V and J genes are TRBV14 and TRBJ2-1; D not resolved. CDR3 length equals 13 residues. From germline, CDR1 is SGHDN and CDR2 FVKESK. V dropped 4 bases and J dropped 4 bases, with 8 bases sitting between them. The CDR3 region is CASSPRSYNEQFF. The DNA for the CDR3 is TGTGCCAGCAGCCCCCGGTCTTACAATGAGCAGTTCTTC.